The present TCR beta chain was sequenced within a study of glioma-infiltrating T cells. This clonotype was observed many times. The CDR3 length is 16 residues. V lost 2 bases and J lost 3, with 11 bases in between. Per the germline V gene, CDR1 is ENHRY and CDR2 is SYGVKD. TCR alpha and beta CDR3 regions were amplified from RNA using iRepertoire nested multiplex PCR. TCRdb reprocessed the multiplex PCR reads with MiXCR, giving one entry per CDR3 protein. The repertoire consists of 100,000 to 150,000 distinct CDR3 sequences, with roughly 23% occurring once and the leading ten covering 13% to 15%. The chain links TRBV10-3 to TRBJ2-6; D not resolved. Sequenced sample: glioma tissue, nonneoplastic brain tissue, or PBMCs (not recorded which). The TCR originated in a human donor with low-grade glioma or glioblastoma, undergoing nonglioma brain surgery, or in good health (not recorded which). The CDR3 region is CAISELERSGANVLTF. CDR3 DNA sequence: TGTGCCATCAGTGAGCTAGAGCGTAGTGGGGCCAACGTCCTGACTTTC.